A single sample gave rise to the 15 T cell receptor beta chains below, sequenced in a study of CD8+ T cells in alopecia areata. Following extraction, RNA underwent reverse transcription to cDNA, which served as the sequencing template. Here immunoSEQ multiplex PCR was the method, and the copy in TCRdb shows in-frame clones only, minus some. The table lists about 87,000 clones, around three quarters of them singletons. Treatment: oral pan-JAK inhibitor, 5-10 mg twice daily. Material: CD8+ T cells sorted from blood, obtained around week 44, from a patient treated with tofacitinib. These receptors all stem from a human donor with alopecia areata.

The chain combines TRBV9 with TRBJ2-1; TRBD2 is a possible D gene (6 bases). V gave up 0 bases and J gave up 3 bases, with 10 bases separating them. This CDR3 spans 15 amino acids. The V gene's germline CDR1 is SGDLS and CDR2 YYNGEE. The CDR3 nucleotides are TGTGCCAGCAGCGTAGATGGAGGGAGCTACAATGAGCAGTTCTTC. It is translated as CASSVDGGSYNEQFF.

This clone was recorded once. This chain uses TRBV6-1 with TRBJ2-7, with 7 bases fitting TRBD2. The germline V gene has CDR1 MNHNS and CDR2 SASEGT. Unmatched junction bases numbered 7, after V lost 1 base and J lost 4 bases. The CDR3 is 15 residues long. CDR3 in amino acids: CASSEGSGGSYEQYF. DNA of the CDR3: TGTGCCAGCAGTGAAGGGTCGGGGGGAAGTTACGAGCAGTACTTC.

In DNA form, the CDR3 reads TGTGCCAGCGCACCGGGACTAGCGGGGTACAATGAGCAGTTCTTC. This gives the protein CASAPGLAGYNEQFF. V and J are TRBV6-4 and TRBJ2-1; 13 bases match TRBD2. CDR1 is MRHNA and CDR2 is SNTAGT in the germline V gene. V was pared by 8 bases and J by 4 bases, with 5 bases of the junction left unmatched. This CDR3 has 15 amino acids.

The rearrangement joins TRBV7-6 to TRBJ1-6; the D gene is possibly TRBD1 (6 bases). The CDR3 length is 16 residues. Germline assignment: CDR1 SGHVS and CDR2 FNYEAQ. V was shortened by 5 bases and J by 5 bases, with 16 bases between the two germline ends. The DNA for the CDR3 is TGTGCCAGCAGCCGGACGGTAGGACAGCATAATTCACCCCTCCACTTT. Protein: CASSRTVGQHNSPLHF.

This rearrangement joins TRBV29-1 to TRBJ1-1; TRBD1 is a possible D gene (5 bases). Germline CDR1 is SQVTM and CDR2 is ANQGSEA. The ends were cut back, 3 bases at V and 10 bases at J, with 9 bases in the middle. The CDR3 loop spans 10 amino acids. The CDR3 loop is CSVDPGGAFF. CDR3 sequence (DNA): TGCAGCGTTGACCCCGGGGGAGCTTTCTTT.

This clone was recorded a few times. The rearrangement uses TRBV29-1 and TRBJ2-1, with D unclear. V was trimmed by 4 bases and J by 6 bases, leaving 4 bases between them. CDR1 SQVTM and CDR2 ANQGSEA come from the germline V gene. This CDR3 is 10 amino acids long. The CDR3 here is CSVVGNEQFF. The CDR3 bases are TGCAGCGTTGTGGGCAATGAGCAGTTCTTC.

The J gene is TRBJ2-4, the V gene TRBV10-3; 7 positions match TRBD1. Germline V CDR1 and CDR2: ENHRY, SYGVKD. The CDR3 extends over 16 amino acids. After removal of 3 bases from V and 0 bases from J, the junction contained 5 bases not matched to a gene. The CDR3 region is CAISEEQGLAKNIQYF. For the CDR3, the DNA is TGTGCCATCAGTGAAGAACAGGGGTTAGCCAAAAACATTCAGTACTTC.

The rearrangement joins TRBV4-1 to TRBJ1-1, with D unresolved. Trimming removed 5 bases from V and 4 bases from J, with 11 bases in between. The germline CDR1 and CDR2 sequences are MGHRA and YSYEKL. The CDR3 is 13 amino acids. The CDR3 here is CASSEMPVTEAFF. The CDR3 DNA reads TGCGCCAGCAGCGAAATGCCGGTCACTGAAGCTTTCTTT.

CDR3 residues: CASSRVTGKTNEKLFF. For the CDR3, the DNA is TGCGCCAGCAGCCGGGTTACAGGAAAAACTAATGAAAAACTGTTTTTT. V is TRBV4-3 and J is TRBJ1-4; tentatively, D is TRBD1 (5 bases). The CDR3 runs 16 residues. The V end lost 4 bases, the J end lost 1 base, and 13 bases lay between the germline ends. Looked up from germline, CDR1 is LGHNA and CDR2 is YSLEER.

J is TRBJ2-1 and V is TRBV7-9; D not resolved. Germline V lookup: CDR1 SEHNR, CDR2 FQNEAQ (reference sequence). The CDR3 spans 14 residues. V dropped 5 bases and J dropped 5 bases, with 13 bases sitting between them. CDR3 DNA sequence: TGTGCCAGCAGCCCTACCCCCCCTAACAATGAGCAGTTCTTC. It is translated as CASSPTPPNNEQFF.

The chain carries TRBV2 and TRBJ2-2, with TRBD2 as a possible D gene (5 bases). Germline V gives CDR1 SNHLY, CDR2 FYNNEI. V was cut by 10 bases and J by 2 bases, with 23 bases left in between. This CDR3 has 17 amino acids. CDR3 region: CATGPVRGSVNTGELFF. In nucleotides, the CDR3 is TGTGCCACTGGGCCGGTCCGCGGGTCGGTCAACACCGGGGAGCTGTTTTTT.

This rearrangement joins TRBV4-3 to TRBJ2-5; D unresolved. The CDR3 has 15 amino acids. Germline CDR1 and CDR2: LGHNA and YSLEER. Trimming left V 0 bases short and J 2 bases short, with 10 bases between. Written as DNA, the CDR3 is TGCGCCAGCAGCCAAGATCGGGCTACTCAAGAGACCCAGTACTTC. Its protein is CASSQDRATQETQYF.

This clone has only a few counts. The rearrangement links TRBV5-8 to TRBJ2-7; 8 positions agree with TRBD1. Trimming cost V 3 bases and J 6 bases; bases outside gene matches: 2. The CDR3 has 12 residues. CDR1 and CDR2 (germline): SGHTS, YDEGEE. In nucleotides, the CDR3 is TGTGCCAGCAGCTGGACAGGGCGCGAGCAGTACTTC. It translates to CASSWTGREQYF.

The CDR3 loop is CASSYSGGESGYTF. CDR3 DNA: TGTGCCAGCAGTTATTCGGGAGGGGAATCAGGCTACACCTTC. The chain joins TRBV6-6 to TRBJ1-2; D is possibly TRBD1 (5 bases). CDR1 and CDR2 (germline): MNHNY, SVGAGI (reference sequence). The V end was cut by 3 bases, the J end by 8 bases, with 16 bases between. This CDR3 spans 14 amino acids.

The V call is TRBV2, the J call TRBJ2-7; 8 nucleotides align to TRBD2. With 4 bases clipped from V and 3 bases from J, the junction kept 5 bases outside the gene matches. This CDR3 contains 14 residues. Germline V gene lookup returns CDR1 SNHLY and CDR2 FYNNEI. The CDR3 DNA is TGTGCCAGCAGTGTTAGCGGGGACCTCTACGAGCAGTACTTC. Amino acid sequence: CASSVSGDLYEQYF. The full variable domain, with the rest looked up from reference TRBV2 and TRBJ2-7, is EPEVTQTPSHQVTQMGQEVILRCVPISNHLYFYWYRQILGQKVEFLVSFYNNEISEKSEIFDDQFSVERPDGSNFTLKIRSTKLEDSAMYFCASSVSGDLYEQYFGPGTRLTVT.